Listed below are T cell receptor beta chains from one sample, sequenced in a study of beta chain features in type 1 diabetes. Sequencing used immunoSEQ multiplex PCR; TCRdb keeps in-frame clones, though not all of them. The repertoire holds about half a million clones, with about 30% as singletons. Material for sequencing was naive CD4+ T cells from blood. The receptors were gathered from a man in his late teens or twenties in good health. Each CDR3 is given with its conserved first and last residue. A D gene is named only where the DNA matches it firmly. Expanded clones are given a class, and other clones once, few, many or no size at all.

len	d_gene	v_gene	abundance	j_gene	CDR3nt	CDR3aa
14	TRBD2	TRBV30	-	TRBJ2-7	TGTGCCTGGAGTCTAGCGGGGGGTTCCCACGAGCAGTACTTC	CAWSLAGGSHEQYF
14	-	TRBV30	few	TRBJ2-7	TGTGCCTGGAACAAACAGGGGAGGGTCTACGAGCAGTACTTC	CAWNKQGRVYEQYF
13	TRBD1	TRBV30	-	TRBJ2-7	TGTGCCTGGATGTCCGGGACAGTTTACGAGCAGTACTTC	CAWMSGTVYEQYF
11	-	TRBV10-3	-	TRBJ2-3	TGTGCCATCGGTGGTCGAGATACGCAGTATTTT	CAIGGRDTQYF
12	-	TRBV30	-	TRBJ2-5	TGTGCCTGGGACCAGGGGAGAAAGACCCAGTACTTC	CAWDQGRKTQYF
15	TRBD2	TRBV5-1	-	TRBJ2-7	TGCGCCAGCAGCTCGAGGGCGGGAGAATACTACGAGCAGTACTTC	CASSSRAGEYYEQYF
15	TRBD2	TRBV25-1	-	TRBJ2-5	TGTGCCAGCAGTGTGCTAGCGGGATACCAAGAGACCCAGTACTTC	CASSVLAGYQETQYF
13	-	TRBV15	few	TRBJ1-2	TGTGCCACCAGACCTGGACAGCTCGAGAGGATCACTTTC	CATRPGQLERITF
15	-	TRBV11-2	-	TRBJ2-3	TGTGCCAGCAGCTTATCTCCGGGTTACACAGATACGCAGTATTTT	CASSLSPGYTDTQYF
19	TRBD1	TRBV10-3	-	TRBJ2-6	TGTGCCATCAGTGATAGCGGGACAGGGGCCACAGCTGGGGCCAACGTCCTGACTTTC	CAISDSGTGATAGANVLTF
16	TRBD1	TRBV7-2	-	TRBJ2-1	TGTGCCAGCAGCTTAGCCGGGACAGGGGGCTGGAGTGAGCAGTTCTTC	CASSLAGTGGWSEQFF
12	-	TRBV30	-	TRBJ1-2	TGTGCCTGGAGTGGAATCGGCAGGGGCTTCACCTTC	CAWSGIGRGFTF
17	-	TRBV4-1	-	TRBJ2-1	TGCGCCAGCAGCCAAGATCGCCCAGCCATTTACCAAAATGAGCAGTTCTTC	CASSQDRPAIYQNEQFF
13	-	TRBV29-1	few	TRBJ2-4	TGCAGCGTTATCGGGTTAGCCAAAAACATTCAGTACTTC	CSVIGLAKNIQYF
15	-	TRBV9	-	TRBJ1-4	TGTGCCAGCGGGGCAGGAGCTCTTTCTAATGAAAAACTGTTTTTT	CASGAGALSNEKLFF
20	TRBD2	TRBV7-6	-	TRBJ2-7	TGTGCCAGCAGCTTAGGCGGGACTAGCGGGAGCCCGAGGAGCTCCTACGAGCAGTACTTC	CASSLGGTSGSPRSSYEQYF
15	-	TRBV5-4	-	TRBJ2-1	TGTGCCAGCAGCTTGGACCAGAGCTCCTACAATGAGCAGTTCTTC	CASSLDQSSYNEQFF
11	-	TRBV25-1	-	TRBJ2-3	TGTGCCAGCAGTGCCACAGATACGCAGTATTTT	CASSATDTQYF
13	-	TRBV18	-	TRBJ2-5	TGTGCCAGCTCGCAAGGAGTGGAGGGGACCCAGTACTTC	CASSQGVEGTQYF
15	TRBD2	TRBV9	-	TRBJ2-3	TGTGCCAGCAGCGTAATGACTAGCGGGACAGATACGCAGTATTTT	CASSVMTSGTDTQYF
14	-	TRBV4-1	few	TRBJ2-1	TGCGCCAGCAGCCAAGAGTTACGAGCTCAGGAGCAGTTCTTC	CASSQELRAQEQFF
15	TRBD2	TRBV29-1	few	TRBJ2-2	TGCAGCGCAAAACTAGCGCCCGCGAACACCGGGGAGCTGTTTTTT	CSAKLAPANTGELFF
14	TRBD2	TRBV5-1	few	TRBJ2-5	TGCGCCAGCAGCTTAGGGCGGGAGAGGGAGACCCAGTACTTC	CASSLGRERETQYF
13	-	TRBV29-1	few	TRBJ2-3	TGCAGCGTTGACAGGGATCGAGCAGATACGCAGTATTTT	CSVDRDRADTQYF
13	-	TRBV10-1	-	TRBJ2-1	TGCGCCAGCAGTGAAGTTTCGACTGAGGAGCAGTTCTTC	CASSEVSTEEQFF
15	TRBD1	TRBV7-9	-	TRBJ1-5	TGTGCCAGCAGCCCGGGACAGAATAGCAATCAGCCCCAGCATTTT	CASSPGQNSNQPQHF
16	-	TRBV25-1	-	TRBJ2-7	TGTGCCAGCAGTGAAATCGGGACTCAAGCCGCCTACGAGCAGTACTTC	CASSEIGTQAAYEQYF
16	TRBD2	TRBV11-2	-	TRBJ2-5	TGTGCCAGCAGCGCCGGGTCGCGACTAGCGGGAACTACCCAGTACTTC	CASSAGSRLAGTTQYF
15	-	TRBV30	few	TRBJ2-7	TGTGCCTGGTGCACACACCACAGGCCCTCCTACGAGCAGTACTTC	CAWCTHHRPSYEQYF
15	TRBD1	TRBV4-2	-	TRBJ2-3	TGTGCCAGCAGCCGAGAGACAGGGCCCACAGATACGCAGTATTTT	CASSRETGPTDTQYF
11	-	TRBV19	-	TRBJ1-2	TGTGCCAGTAGCAGGGCCTATGGCTACACCTTC	CASSRAYGYTF
16	TRBD2	TRBV5-6	few	TRBJ2-4	TGTGCCAGCAGCTGGACTAGCGGGAGTGGAGGAAACATTCAGTACTTC	CASSWTSGSGGNIQYF
14	-	TRBV5-1	-	TRBJ2-2	TGCGCCAGCAGCTTGGTACAGAACACCGGGGAGCTGTTTTTT	CASSLVQNTGELFF
19	TRBD2	TRBV5-6	-	TRBJ2-1	TGTGCCAGCAGCTTGGGCCCTAGCGGGAGGGCCGTGTCCTACAATGAGCAGTTCTTC	CASSLGPSGRAVSYNEQFF
15	TRBD2	TRBV7-9	-	TRBJ2-7	TGTGCCAGCAGCCACGGACTAGCGGGTAACTACGAGCAGTACTTC	CASSHGLAGNYEQYF
11	TRBD2	TRBV29-1	few	TRBJ2-7	TGCAGCGTTACTAGCGGCTACGAGCAGTACTTC	CSVTSGYEQYF
16	-	TRBV30	-	TRBJ2-2	TGTGCCTGGAGTGCACAGGGGGGGTTTTACACCGGGGAGCTGTTTTTT	CAWSAQGGFYTGELFF
16	TRBD1	TRBV13	few	TRBJ1-1	TGTGCCAGCAGATTACAGGGGGCGTGGATGAACACTGAAGCTTTCTTT	CASRLQGAWMNTEAFF
15	-	TRBV9	few	TRBJ2-3	TGTGCCAGCAGCGTAGATACCCTGGCTATCAATACGCAGTATTTT	CASSVDTLAINTQYF